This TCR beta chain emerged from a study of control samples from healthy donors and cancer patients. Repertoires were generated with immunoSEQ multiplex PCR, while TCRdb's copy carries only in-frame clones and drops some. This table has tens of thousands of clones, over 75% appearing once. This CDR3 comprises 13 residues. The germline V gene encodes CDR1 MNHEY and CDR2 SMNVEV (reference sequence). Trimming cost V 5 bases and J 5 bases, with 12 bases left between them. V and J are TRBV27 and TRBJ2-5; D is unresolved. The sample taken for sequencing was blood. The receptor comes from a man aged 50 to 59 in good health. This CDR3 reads CASSPSLVETQYF. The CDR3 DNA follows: TGTGCCAGCAGTCCAAGCCTGGTCGAGACCCAGTACTTC.